This T cell receptor (beta chain) was recovered during a study of tumor and adjacent non-tumor tissue in lung cancer. About the study: Patients comprised about a dozen adenocarcinoma, 2 squamous cell carcinoma and 1 small cell lung cancer.

Per germline, CDR1 SQVTM and CDR2 ANQGSEA. This CDR3 is 16 amino acids long. The template was RNA from unsorted bulk tissue. This non-tumor lung sample came from over 3 cm beyond the tumor edge. Study outcomes and limitations: Compared with tumor, normal lung showed significantly lower TCR diversity.

The library came from three nested PCR rounds adapted from ARM-PCR protocols. TCRdb processed the multiplex PCR reads anew with MiXCR; each CDR3 protein has one entry. The sample yields over 40,000 distinct CDR3 sequences, around two thirds seen once. Points on this clonotype: The antigen is not known. One end of the junction does not line up with germline, which may come from a read error.

Sequencing was performed on distant non-tumor lung tissue. The sequence was collected from a woman between 55 and 75 years old with non-small cell lung cancer. The V and J genes are TRBV29-1 and TRBJ2-6; no reliable D call. Here the CDR3 DNA reads TGCAGCGCTGAAGATACGATTTCTGCTGGGGCCAACGTCCTGACTTTC. The encoded protein is CSAEDTISAGANVLTF.